The clone carrying this T cell receptor beta chain occurred a few times. This sample was included in a study of blood T cell repertoires in COVID-19. The repertoire was sequenced with immunoSEQ multiplex PCR; TCRdb's copy has only in-frame clones and lacks some. The table shows a few hundred thousand clones, with about nine tenths occurring only once. Trimming stripped 9 bases from V and 1 base from J, with 8 bases between. CDR1 is MNHNY and CDR2 is SVGAGI in the germline V gene (reference sequence). The CDR3 totals 12 residues. This rearrangement joins TRBV6-6 to TRBJ2-3, with D unclear. The specimen was peripheral blood. The sequence derives from a woman aged 25 to 39 with COVID-19, enrolled during active disease. The DNA of the CDR3 is TGTGCCAGTTCCTTCGGCACAGATACGCAGTATTTT. It specifies CASSFGTDTQYF.